Listed below are T cell receptor beta chains from one sample, sequenced in a study of cytomegalovirus exposure and HLA in healthy donors. Data came from immunoSEQ multiplex PCR; TCRdb stores just in-frame clones and leaves some out. The table has about 110,000 clones, 55% to 75% seen once. Specimen: PBMCs. The receptor set was obtained from a woman in her forties in good health and CMV-seropositive. Both conserved end residues are part of each CDR3. D genes are given only for firm matches. Only some rows state a clone size, as once, few, many or a class for expanded clones.

>TRBJ2-3|-|-|TRBV19
TGTGCCAGTAGTATTGGCCCAGATACGCAGTATTTT
CASSIGPDTQYF
>TRBJ1-6|-|-|TRBV6-5
TGTGCCAGCAGTACTACCATTTCACCCCTCCACTTT
CASSTTISPLHF
>TRBJ2-6|-|-|TRBV5-1
TGCGCCAGCGGTCAGGCTGGGGCCAACGTCCTGACTTTC
CASGQAGANVLTF
>TRBJ1-3|TRBD1|-|TRBV10-3
TGTGCCACGAGGGGGCCTGGAAACACCATATATTTT
CATRGPGNTIYF
>TRBJ2-5|-|-|TRBV2
TGTGCCAGCAGTGAGGCCCGAAGCGTCCAAGAGACCCAGTACTTC
CASSEARSVQETQYF
>TRBJ1-2|-|-|TRBV4-1
TGCGCCAGCAGCCAACAGCCCGGGGGCTACACCTTC
CASSQQPGGYTF
>TRBJ1-2|-|-|TRBV14
TGTGCCAGCAGCCAAGATACGGCTAGCTATGGCTACACCTTC
CASSQDTASYGYTF
>TRBJ2-7|TRBD1|few|TRBV18
TGTGCCAGCTCACTCGGACAGGGGGCGTTCGAGCAGTACTTC
CASSLGQGAFEQYF
>TRBJ2-3|-|-|TRBV21-1
TGTGCCAGCAGCAAAAGACACAAAGGTCTCCGCGATACGCAGTATTTT
CASSKRHKGLRDTQYF
>TRBJ1-4|-|-|TRBV25-1
TGTGCCAGCAGTGAAACAGGGCGTAACGAAAAACTGTTTTTT
CASSETGRNEKLFF
>TRBJ1-1|-|-|TRBV6-6
TGTGCCAGCAGTTACCTAACGGGGGGAGCTTTCTTT
CASSYLTGGAFF
>TRBJ2-5|TRBD2|-|TRBV5-6
TGTGCCAGCAGCTTGGCGCCGAAACTAGCGGGGGGACCCAAGGCCCAGTACTTC
CASSLAPKLAGGPKAQYF
>TRBJ2-7|-|-|TRBV18
TGTGCCAGCTCACCTACGGCCTACGAGCAGTACTTC
CASSPTAYEQYF
>TRBJ1-1|-|-|TRBV5-4
TGTGCCAGCAGCCCACCCGGGGGGGTCGGGACTGAAGCTTTCTTT
CASSPPGGVGTEAFF
>TRBJ1-2|TRBD1|-|TRBV20-1
TGCAGTGCTCGGACAGGGGCGAGGTACACCTTC
CSARTGARYTF
>TRBJ2-1|-|few|TRBV7-2
TGTGCCAGCAGGGCAACTATTAGCTCCTACAATGAGCAGTTCTTC
CASRATISSYNEQFF
>TRBJ2-7|-|-|TRBV6-5
TGTGCCGCCGGTAGGTGGGGGCGGTACGAGCAGTACTTC
CAAGRWGRYEQYF
>TRBJ1-6|-|few|TRBV6-5
TGTGCCAGCAGTTATGGGGAGTACTATAATTCACCCCTCCACTTT
CASSYGEYYNSPLHF
>TRBJ2-7|TRBD1|-|TRBV5-1
TGCGCCAGCAGCTCCACAGGGGGCCCCTACGAGCAGTACTTC
CASSSTGGPYEQYF
>TRBJ1-2|TRBD1|-|TRBV10-2
TGCGCCAGCATGGACAGGCCCTATGGCTACACCTTC
CASMDRPYGYTF
>TRBJ1-6|TRBD1|few|TRBV6-5
TGTGCCAGCAGTTACCGCGGGACAGGGAATTCACCCCTCCACTTT
CASSYRGTGNSPLHF
>TRBJ2-7|-|-|TRBV7-9
TGTGCCAGCAGCTTAGTCGTTGAGGGAGTCTACGAGCAGTACTTC
CASSLVVEGVYEQYF
>TRBJ2-3|TRBD1|-|TRBV19
TGTGCCAGTAGTCCCTCGAGAAGGACAGGTTCCGATACGCAGTATTTT
CASSPSRRTGSDTQYF
>TRBJ1-3|-|-|TRBV25-1
TGTGCCAGCAGTGTGGCCTTCTCTGGAAACACCATATATTTT
CASSVAFSGNTIYF
>TRBJ1-2|-|-|TRBV7-2
TGTGCCAGCAGCCCCCCCGGGGGCTATGGCTACACCTTC
CASSPPGGYGYTF
>TRBJ1-2|TRBD1|-|TRBV13
TGTGCCAGCAGCTCAAATACAGGGGGCGGTGATGGCTACACCTTC
CASSSNTGGGDGYTF
>TRBJ2-2|TRBD1|-|TRBV25-1
TGTGCCAGCAGGAGGGGGACAGGGAACACCGGGGAGCTGTTTTTT
CASRRGTGNTGELFF
>TRBJ1-2|-|-|TRBV4-2
TGTGCCAGCAGCCAGGTCGAGAGTTCTAACTATGGCTACACCTTC
CASSQVESSNYGYTF
>TRBJ1-2|-|-|TRBV10-3
TGTGCCATCAGTGACGTGGGACAAGGGACTAACTATGGCTACACCTTC
CAISDVGQGTNYGYTF
>TRBJ1-1|-|-|TRBV6-5
TGTGCCAGCAGTCGTTTTCGGGACACTGAAGCTTTCTTT
CASSRFRDTEAFF
>TRBJ2-2|TRBD2|-|TRBV7-2
TGTGCCAGCAGCCCTAGCGGGGGGGCTACCGGGGAGCTGTTTTTT
CASSPSGGATGELFF
>TRBJ2-2|TRBD2|-|TRBV9
TGTGCCAGCAGCGTAGGGGGGGGAATTACCGGGGAGCTGTTTTTT
CASSVGGGITGELFF
>TRBJ1-1|-|-|TRBV28
TGTGCCAGCAGTTTAGTGGGGGCAAACACTGAAGCTTTCTTT
CASSLVGANTEAFF
>TRBJ2-3|-|-|TRBV19
TGTGCCAGTAGTCCTCGGACACGAGATACGCAGTATTTT
CASSPRTRDTQYF
>TRBJ2-5|-|-|TRBV5-1
TGCGCCAGCAGCTTGGGTACAGGGAAAGAGACCCAGTACTTC
CASSLGTGKETQYF
>TRBJ2-5|TRBD1|-|TRBV4-2
TGTGCCAGCAGCCAAGGGGTCGGACAGGGGATTCAAGAGACCCAGTACTTC
CASSQGVGQGIQETQYF
>TRBJ1-2|-|-|TRBV10-3
TGTGCCATCAGTGAGTTACAGAATCATGGCTACACCTTC
CAISELQNHGYTF
>TRBJ2-7|TRBD1|once|TRBV5-8
TGTGCCAGCAGCTTTGGGGGGACAGGAGCCTACGAGCAGTACTTC
CASSFGGTGAYEQYF
>TRBJ2-1|TRBD2|-|TRBV7-9
TGTGCCAGCACCCCCTATCCGACTAGCGGGGGGAATGAGCAGTTCTTC
CASTPYPTSGGNEQFF
>TRBJ1-5|TRBD1|few|TRBV7-2
TGTGCCAGCAGCTTGAGGCCCCGGGACAGGGGGTTTCAGCCCCAGCATTTT
CASSLRPRDRGFQPQHF
>TRBJ1-2|TRBD1|-|TRBV5-1
TGCGCCACAGCTATGGGACAGGGGTATAACTATGGCTACACCTTC
CATAMGQGYNYGYTF
>TRBJ2-5|-|-|TRBV7-2
TGTGCCAGCAGCTCCGGGGTTCAAAGGGAGACCCAGTACTTC
CASSSGVQRETQYF
>TRBJ1-2|-|-|TRBV2
TGTGCCAGCAGGGGGGAGGGCCCCTATGGCTACACCTTC
CASRGEGPYGYTF
>TRBJ1-2|TRBD1|-|TRBV4-3
TGCGCCAGCAGCCAAGCGGGACAGGGGTTTCATGGCTACACCTTC
CASSQAGQGFHGYTF